The present T cell receptor beta chain was sequenced within a study of shared clonotypes between healthy human individuals. Study results and caveats: Among donors, clonotype sharing was expected to be affected by sequencing depth.

Points on this clone: The antigen is undetermined.

The assay was carried out at the deep level. In the authors' methods: Filtering differed since immunoSEQ provided only junctions, with no quality scores. Profiled with immunoSEQ multiplex PCR; TCRdb holds only in-frame clones, not every one. That table furnishes V, J and clone size, whereas the DNA furnished D and trimming. The table includes fewer than 650,000 clones, around 78% detected once. Germline values: CDR1 MDHEN, CDR2 SYDVKM. V was shortened by 0 bases and J by 3 bases, with 26 bases between the two germline ends. The CDR3 loop spans 21 amino acids. The specimen sequenced was PBMCs. This sequence was found in a woman in her thirties or forties in good health. Some clones in this sample may be carry-over from other donors' samples. This rearrangement joins TRBV28 to TRBJ2-2; D is tentatively TRBD1 or TRBD2 (7 bases each). CDR3 coding DNA: TGTGCCAGCAGTTTATGGTCCTCGACAGGGATCGCGGGAGTAGACACCGGGGAGCTGTTTTTT. Protein: CASSLWSSTGIAGVDTGELFF.